Listed here are 21 T cell receptor beta chains from one sample, sequenced in a study of blood T cell repertoires in COVID-19. Sequencing was performed with immunoSEQ multiplex PCR; in TCRdb, only in-frame clones are kept and a portion is missing. The profile shows around 47,000 clones, nearly 70% of them singletons. Sequencing input: peripheral blood. The source of these receptors is a man older than 75 with acute or convalescent COVID-19.

The gene calls are TRBV18 and TRBJ2-6; D is perhaps TRBD1 (6 bases). Trimming left V 5 bases short and J 1 base short, with 18 bases between. Germline V lookup: CDR1 KGHSH, CDR2 LQKENI. The CDR3 has 18 residues. CDR3 loop: CASSTRQAGESGANVLTF. The CDR3 nucleotides are TGTGCCAGCTCAACTCGACAGGCTGGGGAATCTGGGGCCAACGTCCTGACTTTC.

The rearrangement joins TRBV27 to TRBJ1-3; 8 nucleotides match TRBD1. Looked up from germline, CDR1 is MNHEY and CDR2 is SMNVEV (reference sequence). The CDR3 is made up of 15 amino acids. With 5 bases clipped from V and 4 bases from J, the junction kept 7 bases outside the gene matches. The CDR3 nucleotides are TGTGCCAGCAGTCGGGACAGGACGAAGGGAAACACCATATATTTT. It specifies CASSRDRTKGNTIYF.

The chain carries TRBV5-4 and TRBJ2-5; D is perhaps TRBD1 (5 bases). CDR3 length: 14 amino acids. CDR1 is SGHNT and CDR2 is YYREEE in the germline V gene (reference sequence). The V gene lost 4 bases and the J gene lost 1 base, with 11 bases spanning the gap. The CDR3: CASSPTVSQETQYF. CDR3 nucleotide sequence: TGTGCCAGCAGCCCGACAGTAAGCCAAGAGACCCAGTACTTC.

The chain combines TRBV7-2 with TRBJ2-3; D unresolved. The germline CDR1 and CDR2 sequences are SGHTA and FQGNSA. V lost 1 base and J 6 bases, leaving 8 bases between the germline ends. CDR3 size: 13 residues. CDR3 sequence (DNA): TGTGCCAGCAGCTTAGGAACGGTGGATACGCAGTATTTT. Translated, it gives CASSLGTVDTQYF.

This clone was found a few times. The V and J genes are TRBV5-8 and TRBJ1-5, with D maybe TRBD1 (5 bases). The V and J ends lost 4 bases and 8 bases respectively, with 22 bases between them. CDR3 size: 16 residues. The germline CDR1 and CDR2 sequences are SGHTS and YDEGEE. The CDR3 protein is CASSPWGRGGPEPQHF. The CDR3 nucleotides read TGTGCCAGCAGCCCGTGGGGACGGGGAGGTCCGGAGCCCCAGCATTTT.

This rearrangement joins TRBV30 to TRBJ2-7, with D perhaps TRBD1 or TRBD2 (9 bases each). This CDR3 spans 20 amino acids. The germline V and J ends were trimmed by 0 bases and 0 bases, with 27 bases remaining between them. Germline CDR1 GTSNPN, CDR2 SVGIG (reference sequence). For the CDR3, the DNA is TGTGCCTGGAGTGTTTGGACAGGGGAGATAGCGGGAGCCCACTCCTACGAGCAGTACTTC. It yields the protein CAWSVWTGEIAGAHSYEQYF.

This clone was detected once. The chain recombines TRBV7-6 with TRBJ2-3; TRBD2 matches 10 bases. The V and J ends lost 3 bases and 2 bases, in that order; junction bases with no gene match: 2. Germline CDR1 is SGHVS and CDR2 is FNYEAQ. The CDR3 spans 15 residues. The CDR3 loop is CASSFTSGTTDTQYF. DNA for the CDR3: TGTGCCAGCAGCTTTACTAGCGGGACCACAGATACGCAGTATTTT.

V usage is TRBV19 and J usage is TRBJ2-7; 9 bases line up with TRBD1. Looked up from germline, CDR1 is LNHDA and CDR2 is SQIVND (reference sequence). The CDR3 loop spans 15 amino acids. The J segment lost 6 bases and the V segment lost 5 bases, leaving 11 bases of the junction unmatched. The CDR3 nucleotides are TGTGCCAGTAGTGCAACCGGGACAGGGAAGAGCGAGCAGTACTTC. It specifies CASSATGTGKSEQYF.

The chain is built from TRBV9 and TRBJ2-1, with TRBD2 identical over 11 bases. The ends lost 4 bases at V and 0 bases at J; junction bases unmatched: 9. This CDR3 is 18 amino acids long. The germline V gene has CDR1 SGDLS and CDR2 YYNGEE. CDR3: CASSRLAGRASSYNEQFF. CDR3 DNA sequence: TGTGCCAGCAGCCGACTAGCGGGAAGAGCGAGCTCCTACAATGAGCAGTTCTTC.

The chain carries TRBV6-5 and TRBJ2-1, with 7 bases that match TRBD2. V gave up 1 base and J gave up 4 bases; unmatched junction bases: 7. This CDR3 comprises 16 residues. Germline V gene lookup returns CDR1 MNHEY and CDR2 SVGAGI. The CDR3 loop is CASSYWAGEDYNEQFF. The CDR3 nucleotides read TGTGCCAGCAGTTACTGGGCGGGAGAGGATTACAATGAGCAGTTCTTC.

This clone was seen a single time. The V gene is TRBV5-1, the J gene TRBJ2-1, with TRBD2 identical over 7 bases. The J segment lost 7 bases and the V segment lost 0 bases, leaving 1 base of the junction unmatched. The CDR3 contains 13 residues. The germline CDR1 and CDR2 sequences are SGHRS and YFSETQ. The CDR3 sequence is CASSLGTRNEQFF. For the CDR3, the DNA is TGCGCCAGCAGCTTGGGGACTAGAAATGAGCAGTTCTTC.

V usage is TRBV7-2 and J usage is TRBJ2-7; unclear D gene. CDR3 size: 13 residues. CDR1 and CDR2 from the germline V gene are SGHTA and FQGNSA. V gave up 4 bases and J gave up 5 bases, with 12 bases separating them. The CDR3, as DNA: TGTGCCAGCAGCTGGGCCTTACGGAACGAGCAGTACTTC. The encoded protein is CASSWALRNEQYF.

The sample holds a few counts of this clone. This chain uses TRBV6-2 or TRBV6-3 with TRBJ2-1; 10 nucleotides match TRBD2. The CDR3 covers 14 residues. The V gene end was trimmed by 6 bases and the J gene end by 8 bases; junction bases not matched to a gene: 7. From germline, CDR1 is MNHEY and CDR2 SVGEGT. CDR3 amino acids: CASRPSGSGDEQFF. The CDR3 DNA follows: TGTGCCAGCAGACCTAGCGGGAGCGGTGATGAGCAGTTCTTC.

In its sample, this clone was seen a few times. V and J are TRBV3-1 (or the pseudogene TRBV3-2) and TRBJ2-1; TRBD2 matches at 8 bases. Germline CDR1 LGHDT, CDR2 YNNKEL (reference sequence). The V gene end was trimmed by 8 bases and the J gene end by 2 bases; junction bases not matched to a gene: 11. The CDR3 contains 16 residues. Written as DNA, the CDR3 is TGTGCCAGCTCCGGTCGACATAGCGGGACCTACAATGAGCAGTTCTTC. This sequence encodes CASSGRHSGTYNEQFF.

This chain links TRBV7-9 with TRBJ1-2, with D perhaps matching TRBD1 (5 bases). The CDR3 has 15 residues. The V gene's germline CDR1 is SEHNR and CDR2 FQNEAQ (reference sequence). V shed 4 bases and J shed 5 bases, with 17 bases lying between them. In DNA, the CDR3 is TGTGCCAGCAGCTCTAGTGGCAGGGTAGGGTATGGCTACACCTTC. Residues: CASSSSGRVGYGYTF.

The chain joins TRBV19 to TRBJ2-6; D perhaps matches TRBD1 (5 bases). Per germline, CDR1 LNHDA and CDR2 SQIVND (reference sequence). V shed 5 bases and J shed 0 bases, with 11 bases lying between them. This CDR3 has 16 residues. CDR3 region: CASSLDTTSGANVLTF. CDR3 DNA: TGTGCCAGTAGTCTGGACACAACCTCTGGGGCCAACGTCCTGACTTTC.

V gene TRBV5-6 combines with J gene TRBJ2-1; no definite D call. CDR1 and CDR2 from the germline V gene are SGHDT and YYEEEE. V lost 4 bases to trimming and J lost 8 bases, with 16 bases between them. This CDR3 region has 14 residues. The CDR3 loop reads CASSPPNSRDEQFF. The CDR3 nucleotides read TGTGCCAGCAGCCCCCCCAACTCTCGCGATGAGCAGTTCTTC.

This chain links TRBV7-2 with TRBJ1-3; D call uncertain. The CDR3 is 14 amino acids. V was trimmed by 4 bases and J by 4 bases, leaving 11 bases between them. Germline V CDR1 and CDR2: SGHTA, FQGNSA. The DNA of the CDR3 is TGTGCCAGCAGCTCCATTGGTGCGGGAAACACCATATATTTT. Protein: CASSSIGAGNTIYF.

V gene TRBV30 combines with J gene TRBJ1-4; D ambiguous. V dropped 3 bases and J dropped 3 bases, with 23 bases sitting between them. Per germline, CDR1 GTSNPN and CDR2 SVGIG (reference sequence). CDR3 length equals 18 residues. CDR3 region: CAWSYPLGWASANEKLFF. CDR3 coding DNA: TGTGCCTGGAGCTATCCCCTCGGCTGGGCGTCTGCTAATGAAAAACTGTTTTTT.

The J gene is TRBJ2-5, the V gene TRBV7-9; TRBD1 agrees at 9 bases. J gave up 4 bases and V 5 bases, and 8 bases lay outside the gene matches. CDR1 and CDR2 from the germline V gene are SEHNR and FQNEAQ (reference sequence). This CDR3 is 15 amino acids long. The CDR3 DNA is TGTGCCAGCAGCCTGGAGACAGGGGGGGGAGAGACCCAGTACTTC. It yields the protein CASSLETGGGETQYF.

In its sample, this clone was seen once. The chain joins TRBV6-1 to TRBJ1-1; 10 nucleotides line up with TRBD1. V shed 1 base and J 3 bases; nucleotides not matched to a gene: 11. This CDR3 is 18 amino acids long. Germline-derived CDR1 and CDR2 are MNHNS and SASEGT. DNA for the CDR3: TGTGCCAGCAGTGAAGACTGGTGGGACAGGGGATTGGACACTGAAGCTTTCTTT. Its translation is CASSEDWWDRGLDTEAFF.